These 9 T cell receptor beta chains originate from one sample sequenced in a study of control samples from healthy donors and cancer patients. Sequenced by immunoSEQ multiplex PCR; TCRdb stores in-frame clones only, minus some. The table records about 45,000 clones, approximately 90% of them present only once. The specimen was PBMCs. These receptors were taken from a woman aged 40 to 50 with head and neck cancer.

The CDR3 region is CSVRHNEQFF. The CDR3 DNA sequence: TGCAGCGTTAGGCACAATGAGCAGTTCTTC. V usage is TRBV29-1 and J usage is TRBJ2-1; D gene uncertain. Germline V gene sequence: CDR1 SQVTM, CDR2 ANQGSEA. V lost 5 bases to trimming and J lost 5 bases, with 4 bases between them. CDR3 length: 10 amino acids.

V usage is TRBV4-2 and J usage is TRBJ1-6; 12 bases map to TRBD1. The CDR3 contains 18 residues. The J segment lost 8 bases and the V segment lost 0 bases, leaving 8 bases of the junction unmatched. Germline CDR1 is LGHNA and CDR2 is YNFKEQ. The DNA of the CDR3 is TGTGCCAGCAGCCAAGATCGGGGACAGGGGGCGATGGATTCACCCCTCCACTTT. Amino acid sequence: CASSQDRGQGAMDSPLHF.

The CDR3 region has the DNA TGTGCCAGCAGCCTTTCTAGCGGCCAAGAGACCCAGTACTTC. Translating it yields CASSLSSGQETQYF. The J gene is TRBJ2-5, the V gene TRBV7-2; 7 nucleotides align to TRBD2. The CDR3 runs 14 residues. Germline assignment: CDR1 SGHTA and CDR2 FQGNSA. With V trimmed by 5 bases and J by 1 base, 4 bases remained unmatched.

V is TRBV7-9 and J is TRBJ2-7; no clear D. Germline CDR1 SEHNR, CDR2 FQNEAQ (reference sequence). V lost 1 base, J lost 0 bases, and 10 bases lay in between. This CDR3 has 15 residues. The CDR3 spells CASSLGARFSYEQYF. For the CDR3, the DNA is TGTGCCAGCAGCTTAGGGGCCAGGTTCTCCTACGAGCAGTACTTC.

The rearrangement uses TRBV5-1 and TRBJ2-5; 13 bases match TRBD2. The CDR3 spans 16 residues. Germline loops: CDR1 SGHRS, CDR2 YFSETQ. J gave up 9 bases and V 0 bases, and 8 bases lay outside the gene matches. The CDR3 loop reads CASSLGGLAGRPAQYF. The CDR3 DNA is TGCGCCAGCAGCTTGGGGGGACTAGCGGGGCGACCAGCCCAGTACTTC.

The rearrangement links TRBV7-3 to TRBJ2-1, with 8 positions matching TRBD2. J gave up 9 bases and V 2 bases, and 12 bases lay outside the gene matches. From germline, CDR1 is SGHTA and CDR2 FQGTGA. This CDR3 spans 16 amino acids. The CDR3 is CASSLGHSAGGGEQFF. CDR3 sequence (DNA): TGTGCCAGCAGCTTAGGACATTCGGCGGGAGGCGGTGAGCAGTTCTTC. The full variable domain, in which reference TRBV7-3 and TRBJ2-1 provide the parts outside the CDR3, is GAGVSQTPSNKVTEKGKYVELRCDPISGHTALYWYRQSLGQGPEFLIYFQGTGAADDSGLPNDRFFAVRPEGSVSTLKIQRTERGDSAVYLCASSLGHSAGGGEQFFGPGTRLTVL.

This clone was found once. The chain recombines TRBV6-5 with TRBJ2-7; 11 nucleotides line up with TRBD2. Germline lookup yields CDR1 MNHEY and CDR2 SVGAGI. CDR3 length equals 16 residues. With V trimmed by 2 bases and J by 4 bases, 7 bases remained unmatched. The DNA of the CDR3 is TGTGCCAGCAGTTACGGGCTAGCGGGGGGCGGGTACGAGCAGTACTTC. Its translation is CASSYGLAGGGYEQYF.

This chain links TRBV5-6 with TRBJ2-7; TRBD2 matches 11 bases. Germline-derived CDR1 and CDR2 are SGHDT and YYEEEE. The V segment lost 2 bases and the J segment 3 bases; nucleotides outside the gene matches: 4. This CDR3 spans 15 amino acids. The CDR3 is CASSFVAGGSYEQYF. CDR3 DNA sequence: TGTGCCAGCAGCTTCGTAGCGGGAGGGAGCTACGAGCAGTACTTC.

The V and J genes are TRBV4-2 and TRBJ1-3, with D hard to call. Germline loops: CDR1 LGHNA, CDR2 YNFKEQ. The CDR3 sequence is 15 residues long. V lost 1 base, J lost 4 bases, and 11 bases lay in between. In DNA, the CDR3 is TGTGCCAGCAGCCAAGTAGCCGGAGGGGGAAACACCATATATTTT. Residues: CASSQVAGGGNTIYF.